This T cell receptor beta chain was sequenced during a study of response to subunit inactivated influenza vaccine. This clonotype occurred a few times. Antigen unknown. Germline-derived CDR1 and CDR2 are SGHDN and FVKESK. Trimming cost V 2 bases and J 9 bases; bases outside gene matches: 5. CDR3 size: 15 residues. The study's findings and limits: The authors proposed limited new T cell recruitment per seasonal influenza vaccination.

A single record per CDR3 protein comes from TCRdb applying MiXCR to the RT-PCR reads. Here the sample spans fewer than 200,000 distinct CDR3 sequences, approximately 8.7% being singletons. The chain is built from TRBV14 and TRBJ1-6; 9 nucleotides align to TRBD1. The receptor was derived from a man in his fifties or sixties who received an inactivated influenza vaccine. The sample consisted of non-naive T cells sorted from PBMCs, taken on the day of vaccination. DNA for the CDR3: TGTGCCAGCAGCCAAAGGGGACAGGGTGGTTCACCCCTCCACTTT. Protein: CASSQRGQGGSPLHF.